This T cell receptor beta chain was observed in a study of blood T cell repertoires in COVID-19. Study-wide context: The study drew acute and convalescent COVID-19 samples from the United States, Italy and Spain.

All enrollees were about 18 to 100 years old and from approximately 24 US areas. Participant reports of clinical history set cohort assignment. Original processing notes: For nucleated cells, counts were estimated from reference gene primer amplification. Assay used: immunoSEQ multiplex PCR; TCRdb lists only in-frame clones, some missing. V, J and clone size reflect that table, while D and trimming were determined from the DNA. The sample has roughly 250,000 clones, roughly 86% seen once; the top ten hold about 1.5%. Germline CDR1 MNHEY, CDR2 SVGAGI. The CDR3 sequence is 13 residues long. Germline trimming cut 6 bases from V and 6 bases from J; bases unmatched to any gene: 3.

The chain is built from TRBV6-5 and TRBJ2-2; 8 nucleotides line up with TRBD1. This sequence originates from a woman between 50 and 59 years old who had recovered from COVID-19. Sequenced material: PBMCs or T cells enriched from blood (not recorded which). CDR3 loop: CASRLQGAGELFF. The CDR3 DNA reads TGTGCCAGCAGACTACAGGGGGCCGGGGAGCTGTTTTTT.